A single TCR beta chain is shown here with its context. The target antigen is unknown. The PCR was carried out with 60 Vbeta primers and 13 Jbeta primers. Profiled with immunoSEQ multiplex PCR; TCRdb holds only in-frame clones, not every one. Among 70,000 to 100,000 clones listed, approximately 69% were seen once. This specimen comes from a study of cytomegalovirus exposure and HLA in healthy donors. Regarding the study as a whole: Other equally common chains were less clonally expanded than HLA-associated TCR beta chains, a later analysis showed. Under in vitro conditions, three CMV-associated chains were confirmed as specific for CMV antigens.

Germline CDR1 LNHNV, CDR2 YYDKDF (reference sequence). The J segment lost 8 bases and the V segment lost 0 bases, leaving 4 bases of the junction unmatched. The CDR3 consists of 15 residues. This rearrangement joins TRBV15 to TRBJ2-1; 10 bases agree with TRBD2. Sample: PBMCs. The receptor was isolated from a woman aged 50 to 65 in good health and CMV-seropositive. In nucleotides, the CDR3 is TGTGCCACCAGCAGAGAACTAGCGGGGCCACATGAGCAGTTCTTC. Its protein product is CATSRELAGPHEQFF.